This TCR beta chain was identified during a study of T cells in Graves' hyperthyroidism and ophthalmopathy. Of note for this clonotype: Its antigen remains unidentified.

Study results and limitations: Most expanded thyroid clonotypes above 0.001 also appeared in blood. Ophthalmopathy was told apart from stable hyperthyroidism by a 13 V-J model.

TCR beta CDR3 regions were amplified from RNA transcripts. The HTBI primer set drove a first-round RT-PCR of the TCR CDR3. One entry per CDR3 protein, called by TCRdb with MiXCR from the multiplex PCR reads. The sample comprises about 640,000 distinct CDR3 sequences, roughly 20% of which are singletons, and under 35% rests with the top ten. The clonotype comes from a man aged 30 to 39 with Graves' ophthalmopathy. Source material: blood.

CDR3 DNA: TGCAGTGCTAGAGATAAGAAGACCGGGACTAGTTTAGATACGCAGTATTTT. It codes for CSARDKKTGTSLDTQYF. V and J are TRBV20-1 and TRBJ2-3; 8 bases are shared with TRBD2. The CDR3 is 17 amino acids. CDR1 is DFQATT, CDR2 SNEGSKA, per germline (reference sequence). V lost 0 bases and J lost 5; bases outside the gene matches: 13.